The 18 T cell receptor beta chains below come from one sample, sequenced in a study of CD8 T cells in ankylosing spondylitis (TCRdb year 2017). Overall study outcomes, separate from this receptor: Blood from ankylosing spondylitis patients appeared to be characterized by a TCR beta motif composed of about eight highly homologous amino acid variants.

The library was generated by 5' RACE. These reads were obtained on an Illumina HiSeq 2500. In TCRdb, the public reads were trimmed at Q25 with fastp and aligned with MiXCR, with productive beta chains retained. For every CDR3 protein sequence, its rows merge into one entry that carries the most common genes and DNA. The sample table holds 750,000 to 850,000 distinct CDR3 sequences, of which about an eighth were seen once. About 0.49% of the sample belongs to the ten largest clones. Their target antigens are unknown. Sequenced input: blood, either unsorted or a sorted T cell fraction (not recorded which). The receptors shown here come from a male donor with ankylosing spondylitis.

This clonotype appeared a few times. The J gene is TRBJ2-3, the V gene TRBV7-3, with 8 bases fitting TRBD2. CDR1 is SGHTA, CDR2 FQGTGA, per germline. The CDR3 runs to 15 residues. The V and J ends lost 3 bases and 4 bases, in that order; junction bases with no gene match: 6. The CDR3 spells CASSFLGGAPDTQYF. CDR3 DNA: TGTGCCAGCAGCTTCCTCGGGGGGGCCCCAGATACGCAGTATTTT.

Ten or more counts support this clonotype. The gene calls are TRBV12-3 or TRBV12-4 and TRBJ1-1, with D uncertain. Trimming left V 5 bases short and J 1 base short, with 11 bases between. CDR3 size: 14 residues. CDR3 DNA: TGTGCCAGCAGTCCAGACCGGACGAACACTGAAGCTTTCTTT. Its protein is CASSPDRTNTEAFF.

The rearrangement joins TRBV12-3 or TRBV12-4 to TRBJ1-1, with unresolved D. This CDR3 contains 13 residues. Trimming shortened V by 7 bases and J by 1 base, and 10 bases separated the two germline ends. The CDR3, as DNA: TGTGCCAGCACCTCCCTTGGGAACACTGAAGCTTTCTTT. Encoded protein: CASTSLGNTEAFF.

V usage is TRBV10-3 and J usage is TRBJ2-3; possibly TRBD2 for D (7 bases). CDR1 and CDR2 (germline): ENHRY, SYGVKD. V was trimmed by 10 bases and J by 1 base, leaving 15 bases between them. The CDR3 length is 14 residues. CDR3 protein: CASRGGAGTDTQYF. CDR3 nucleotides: TGTGCCAGTAGAGGGGGGGCCGGCACAGATACGCAGTATTTT.

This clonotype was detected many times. Here the CDR3 DNA reads TGTGCCATCAGCGCTGACAGGTTGGGCGAGCAGTACTTC. As protein: CAISADRLGEQYF. This chain links TRBV10-3 with TRBJ2-7; a possible D gene is TRBD1 (6 bases). Germline values: CDR1 ENHRY, CDR2 SYGVKD. Trimming stripped 6 bases from V and 6 bases from J, with 15 bases between. The length of the CDR3 is 13 residues.

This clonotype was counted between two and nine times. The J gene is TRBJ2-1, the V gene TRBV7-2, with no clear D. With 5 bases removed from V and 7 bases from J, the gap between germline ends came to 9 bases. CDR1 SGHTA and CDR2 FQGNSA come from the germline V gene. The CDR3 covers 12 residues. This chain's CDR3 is CASSRNTNEQFF. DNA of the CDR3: TGTGCCAGCAGCCGGAATACGAATGAGCAGTTCTTC.

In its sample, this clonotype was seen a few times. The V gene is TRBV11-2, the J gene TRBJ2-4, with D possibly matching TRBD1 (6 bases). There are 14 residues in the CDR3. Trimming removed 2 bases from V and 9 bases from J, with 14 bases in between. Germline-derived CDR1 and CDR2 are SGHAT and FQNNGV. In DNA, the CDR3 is TGTGCCAGCAGCTTAATGCGAGACAGGACCATTCAGTACTTC. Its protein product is CASSLMRDRTIQYF.

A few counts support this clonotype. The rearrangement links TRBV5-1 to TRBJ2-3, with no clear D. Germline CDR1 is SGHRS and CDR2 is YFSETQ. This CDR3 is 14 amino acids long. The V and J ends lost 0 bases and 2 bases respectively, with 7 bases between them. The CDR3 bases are TGCGCCAGCAGCTTGGTTCTACTCACAGATACGCAGTATTTT. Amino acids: CASSLVLLTDTQYF.

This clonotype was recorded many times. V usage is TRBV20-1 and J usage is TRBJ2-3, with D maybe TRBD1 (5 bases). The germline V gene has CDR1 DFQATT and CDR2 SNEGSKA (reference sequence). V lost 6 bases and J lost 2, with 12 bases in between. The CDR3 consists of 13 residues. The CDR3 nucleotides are TGCAGTGCGGCCCCAGGGCCCACAGATACGCAGTATTTT. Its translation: CSAAPGPTDTQYF.

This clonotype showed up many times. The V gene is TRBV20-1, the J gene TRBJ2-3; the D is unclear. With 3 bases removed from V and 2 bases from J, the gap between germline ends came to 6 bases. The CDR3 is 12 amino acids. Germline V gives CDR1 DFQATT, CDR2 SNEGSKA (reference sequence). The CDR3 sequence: CSARRPTDTQYF. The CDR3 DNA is TGCAGTGCTAGGAGGCCCACAGATACGCAGTATTTT.

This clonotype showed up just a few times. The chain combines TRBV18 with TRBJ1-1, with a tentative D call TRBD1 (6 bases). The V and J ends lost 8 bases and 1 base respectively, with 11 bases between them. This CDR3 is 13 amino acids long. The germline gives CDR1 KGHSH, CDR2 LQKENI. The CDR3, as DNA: TGTGCCAGCGACCCGGGACAGAACACTGAAGCTTTCTTT. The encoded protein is CASDPGQNTEAFF.

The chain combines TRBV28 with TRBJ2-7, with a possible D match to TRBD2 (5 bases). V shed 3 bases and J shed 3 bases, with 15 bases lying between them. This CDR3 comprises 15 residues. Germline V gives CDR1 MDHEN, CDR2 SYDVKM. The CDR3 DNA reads TGTGCCAGCAGTTTGCGAGGACTGACAAACTACGAGCAGTACTTC. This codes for CASSLRGLTNYEQYF. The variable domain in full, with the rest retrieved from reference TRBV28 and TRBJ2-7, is DVKVTQSSRYLVKRTGEKVFLECVQDMDHENMFWYRQDPGLGLRLIYFSYDVKMKEKGDIPEGYSVSREKKERFSLILESASTNQTSMYLCASSLRGLTNYEQYFGPGTRLTVT.

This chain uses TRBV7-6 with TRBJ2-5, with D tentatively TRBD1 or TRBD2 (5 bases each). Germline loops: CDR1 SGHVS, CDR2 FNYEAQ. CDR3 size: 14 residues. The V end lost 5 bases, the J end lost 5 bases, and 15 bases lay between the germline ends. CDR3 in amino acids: CASSPRGPGETQYF. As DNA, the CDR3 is TGTGCCAGCAGCCCCCGGGGACCAGGGGAGACCCAGTACTTC. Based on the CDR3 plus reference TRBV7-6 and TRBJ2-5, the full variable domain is GAGVSQSPRYKVTKRGQDVALRCDPISGHVSLYWYRQALGQGPEFLTYFNYEAQQDKSGLPNDRFSAERPEGSISTLTIQRTEQRDSAMYRCASSPRGPGETQYFGPGTRLLVL.

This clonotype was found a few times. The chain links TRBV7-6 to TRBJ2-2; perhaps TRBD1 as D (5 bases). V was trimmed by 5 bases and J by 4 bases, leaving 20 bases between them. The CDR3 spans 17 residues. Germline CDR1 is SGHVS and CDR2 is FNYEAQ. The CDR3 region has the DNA TGTGCCAGCAGCCTCCTAAGGGCCAGGGTAGGCACCGGGGAGCTGTTTTTT. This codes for CASSLLRARVGTGELFF.

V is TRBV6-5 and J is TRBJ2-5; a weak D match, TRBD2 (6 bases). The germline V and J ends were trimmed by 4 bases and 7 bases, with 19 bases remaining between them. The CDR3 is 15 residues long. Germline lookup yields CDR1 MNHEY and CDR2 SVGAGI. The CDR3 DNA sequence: TGTGCCAGCAGTTTAGAGCGTACCGTGGGGGGGACCCAGTACTTC. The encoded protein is CASSLERTVGGTQYF.

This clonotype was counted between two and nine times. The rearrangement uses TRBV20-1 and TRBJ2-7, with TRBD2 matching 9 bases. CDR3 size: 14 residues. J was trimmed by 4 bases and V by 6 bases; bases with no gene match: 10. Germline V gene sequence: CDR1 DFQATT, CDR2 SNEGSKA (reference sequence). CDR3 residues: CSARAGGRAYEQYF. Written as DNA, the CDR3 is TGCAGTGCCCGAGCTGGCGGGAGGGCTTACGAGCAGTACTTC.

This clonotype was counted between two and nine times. The CDR3 reads CASTLLGEYNSPLHF. As DNA, the CDR3 is TGTGCCAGCACCCTCCTTGGGGAATACAATTCACCCCTCCACTTT. This chain uses TRBV5-8 with TRBJ1-6; D gene ambiguous. This CDR3 has 15 amino acids. Germline CDR1 reads SGHTS; CDR2 reads YDEGEE. V shed 6 bases and J shed 7 bases, with 17 bases lying between them.

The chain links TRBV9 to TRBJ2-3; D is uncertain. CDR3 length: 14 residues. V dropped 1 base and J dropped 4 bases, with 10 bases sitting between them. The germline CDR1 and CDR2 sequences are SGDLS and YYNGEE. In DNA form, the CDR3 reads TGTGCCAGCAGCGTATTTCCGGCGGCAGATACGCAGTATTTT. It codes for CASSVFPAADTQYF.